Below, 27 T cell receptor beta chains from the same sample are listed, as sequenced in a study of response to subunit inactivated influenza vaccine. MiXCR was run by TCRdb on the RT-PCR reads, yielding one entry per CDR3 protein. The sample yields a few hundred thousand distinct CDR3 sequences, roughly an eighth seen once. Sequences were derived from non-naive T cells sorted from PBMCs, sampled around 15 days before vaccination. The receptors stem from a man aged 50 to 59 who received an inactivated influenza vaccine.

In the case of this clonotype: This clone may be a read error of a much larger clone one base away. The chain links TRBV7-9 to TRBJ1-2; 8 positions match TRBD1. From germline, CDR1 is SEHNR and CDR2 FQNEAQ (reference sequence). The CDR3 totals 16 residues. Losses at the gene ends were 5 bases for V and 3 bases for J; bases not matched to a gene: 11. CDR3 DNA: TGTGCCAGCAGCCGGTCCCAGGACAGGGTGGACTATGGCTACACCTTC. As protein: CASSRSQDRVDYGYTF.

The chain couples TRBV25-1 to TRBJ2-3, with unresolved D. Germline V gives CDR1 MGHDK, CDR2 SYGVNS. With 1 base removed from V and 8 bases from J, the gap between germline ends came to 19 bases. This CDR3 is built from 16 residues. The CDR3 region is CASSEFMGQAKGTQYF. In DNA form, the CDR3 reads TGTGCCAGCAGTGAATTTATGGGCCAGGCGAAAGGTACGCAGTATTTT. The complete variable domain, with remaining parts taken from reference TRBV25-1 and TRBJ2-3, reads EADIYQTPRYLVIGTGKKITLECSQTMGHDKMYWYQQDPGMELHLIHYSYGVNSTEKGDLSSESTVSRIRTEHFPLTLESARPSHTSQYLCASSEFMGQAKGTQYFGPGTRLTVL.

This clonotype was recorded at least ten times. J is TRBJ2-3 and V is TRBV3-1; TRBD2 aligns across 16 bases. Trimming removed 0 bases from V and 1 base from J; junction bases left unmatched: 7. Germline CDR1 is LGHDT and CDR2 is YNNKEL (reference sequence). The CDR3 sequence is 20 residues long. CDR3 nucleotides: TGTGCCAGCAGCCAAGATGGGACTAGCGGGGGGGCCGGGCGCACAGATACGCAGTATTTT. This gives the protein CASSQDGTSGGAGRTDTQYF.

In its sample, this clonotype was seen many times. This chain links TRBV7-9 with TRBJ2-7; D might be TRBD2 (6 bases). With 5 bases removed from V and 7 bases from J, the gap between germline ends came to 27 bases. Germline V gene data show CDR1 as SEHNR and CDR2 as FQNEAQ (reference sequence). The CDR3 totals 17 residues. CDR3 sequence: CASSPDWGESSTWEQYF. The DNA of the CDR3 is TGTGCCAGCAGCCCTGACTGGGGGGAGAGCTCTACGTGGGAGCAGTACTTC.

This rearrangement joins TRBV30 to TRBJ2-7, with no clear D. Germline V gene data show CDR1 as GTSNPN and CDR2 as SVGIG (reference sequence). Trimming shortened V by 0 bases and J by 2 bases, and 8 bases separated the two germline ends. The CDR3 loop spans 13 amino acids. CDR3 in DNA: TGTGCCTGGAGTGTACCCAGTGCCTACGAGCAGTACTTC. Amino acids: CAWSVPSAYEQYF.

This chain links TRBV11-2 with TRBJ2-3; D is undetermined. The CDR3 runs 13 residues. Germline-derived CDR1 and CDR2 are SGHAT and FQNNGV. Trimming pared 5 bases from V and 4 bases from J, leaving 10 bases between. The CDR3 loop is CASSHYQADTQYF. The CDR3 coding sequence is TGTGCCAGCAGCCACTACCAGGCAGATACGCAGTATTTT.

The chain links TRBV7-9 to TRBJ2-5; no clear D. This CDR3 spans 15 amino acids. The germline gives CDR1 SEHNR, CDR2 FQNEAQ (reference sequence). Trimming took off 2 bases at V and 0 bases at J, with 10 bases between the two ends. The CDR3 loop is CASSLLGRYQETQYF. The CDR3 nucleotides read TGTGCCAGCAGCTTATTGGGCCGGTACCAAGAGACCCAGTACTTC.

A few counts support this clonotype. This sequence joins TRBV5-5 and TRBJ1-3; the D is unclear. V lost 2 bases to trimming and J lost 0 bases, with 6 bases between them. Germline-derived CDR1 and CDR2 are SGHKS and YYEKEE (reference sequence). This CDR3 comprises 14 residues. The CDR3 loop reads CASSFQTSGNTIYF. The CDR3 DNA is TGTGCCAGCAGCTTCCAAACCTCTGGAAACACCATATATTTT.

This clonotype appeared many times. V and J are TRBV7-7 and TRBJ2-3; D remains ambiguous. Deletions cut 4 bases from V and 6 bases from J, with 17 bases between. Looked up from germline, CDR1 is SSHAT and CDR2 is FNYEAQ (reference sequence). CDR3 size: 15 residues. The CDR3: CASSSSLDTRDTQYF. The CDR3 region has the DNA TGTGCCAGCAGCTCCTCCTTAGATACCCGCGATACGCAGTATTTT.

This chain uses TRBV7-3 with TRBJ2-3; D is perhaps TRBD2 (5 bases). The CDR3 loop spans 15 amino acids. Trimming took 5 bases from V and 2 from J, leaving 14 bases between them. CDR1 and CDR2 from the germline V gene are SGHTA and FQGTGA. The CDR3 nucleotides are TGTGCCAGCAGCCCAAACAGCGGATCCACAGATACGCAGTATTTT. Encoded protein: CASSPNSGSTDTQYF. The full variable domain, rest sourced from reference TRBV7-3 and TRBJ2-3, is GAGVSQTPSNKVTEKGKYVELRCDPISGHTALYWYRQSLGQGPEFLIYFQGTGAADDSGLPNDRFFAVRPEGSVSTLKIQRTERGDSAVYLCASSPNSGSTDTQYFGPGTRLTVL.

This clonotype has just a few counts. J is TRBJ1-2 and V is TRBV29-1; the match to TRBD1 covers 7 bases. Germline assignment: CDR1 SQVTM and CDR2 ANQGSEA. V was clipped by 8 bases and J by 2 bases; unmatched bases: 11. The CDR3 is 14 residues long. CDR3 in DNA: TGCAGCTCTTGGGGGCTGGGACAGAACTATGGCTACACCTTC. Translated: CSSWGLGQNYGYTF.

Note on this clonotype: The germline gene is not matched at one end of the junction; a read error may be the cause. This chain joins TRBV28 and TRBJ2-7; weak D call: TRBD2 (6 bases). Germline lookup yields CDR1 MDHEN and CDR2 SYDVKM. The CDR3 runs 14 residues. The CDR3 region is CTSSLVGSSYEQYF. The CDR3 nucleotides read TGTACCAGCAGCCTCGTCGGGAGCTCCTACGAGCAGTACTTC.

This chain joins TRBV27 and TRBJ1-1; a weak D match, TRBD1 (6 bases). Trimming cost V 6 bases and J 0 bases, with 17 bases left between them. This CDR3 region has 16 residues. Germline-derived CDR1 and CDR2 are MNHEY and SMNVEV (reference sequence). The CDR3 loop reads CASRTTLGHMNTEAFF. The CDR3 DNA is TGTGCCAGCAGGACGACGCTGGGACATATGAACACTGAAGCTTTCTTT.

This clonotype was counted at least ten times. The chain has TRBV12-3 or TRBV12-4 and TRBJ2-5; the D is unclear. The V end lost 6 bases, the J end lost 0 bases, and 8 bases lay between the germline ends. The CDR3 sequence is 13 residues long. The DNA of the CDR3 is TGTGCCAGCAGCTGGGCCTACCAAGAGACCCAGTACTTC. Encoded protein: CASSWAYQETQYF.

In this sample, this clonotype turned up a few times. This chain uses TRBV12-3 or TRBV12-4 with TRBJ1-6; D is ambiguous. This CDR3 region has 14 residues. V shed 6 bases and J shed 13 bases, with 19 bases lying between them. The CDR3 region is CASSLGAAAGPLHF. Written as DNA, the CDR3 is TGTGCCAGCAGCCTGGGAGCAGCGGCGGGGCCCCTCCACTTT.

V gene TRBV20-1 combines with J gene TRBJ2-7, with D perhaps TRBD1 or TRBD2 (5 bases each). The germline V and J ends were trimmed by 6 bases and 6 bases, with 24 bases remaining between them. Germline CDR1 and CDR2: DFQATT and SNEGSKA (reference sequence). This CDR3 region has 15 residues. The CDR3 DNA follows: TGCAGTGCATCACAACTGGACTGGGGGAACCTCGAGCAGTACTTC. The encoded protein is CSASQLDWGNLEQYF.

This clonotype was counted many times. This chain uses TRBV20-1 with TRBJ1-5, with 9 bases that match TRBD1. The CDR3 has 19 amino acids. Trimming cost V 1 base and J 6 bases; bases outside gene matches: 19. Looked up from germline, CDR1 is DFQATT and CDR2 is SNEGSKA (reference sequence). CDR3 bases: TGCAGTGCTAGAGGACGGACAGGGGAAAGGTTAATCTTTCTTCAGCCCCAGCATTTT. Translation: CSARGRTGERLIFLQPQHF.

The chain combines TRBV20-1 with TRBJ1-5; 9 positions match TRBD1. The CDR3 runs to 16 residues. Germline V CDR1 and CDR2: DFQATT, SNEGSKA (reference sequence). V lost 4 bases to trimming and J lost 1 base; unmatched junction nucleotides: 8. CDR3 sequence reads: CSATPTGGRSNQPQHF. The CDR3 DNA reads TGCAGTGCTACCCCTACAGGGGGCAGGAGCAATCAGCCCCAGCATTTT.

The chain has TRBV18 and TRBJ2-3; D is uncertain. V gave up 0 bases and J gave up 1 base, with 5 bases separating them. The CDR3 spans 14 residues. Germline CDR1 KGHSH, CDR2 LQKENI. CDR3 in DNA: TGTGCCAGCTCACCACCGTCGGGCACAGATACGCAGTATTTT. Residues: CASSPPSGTDTQYF.

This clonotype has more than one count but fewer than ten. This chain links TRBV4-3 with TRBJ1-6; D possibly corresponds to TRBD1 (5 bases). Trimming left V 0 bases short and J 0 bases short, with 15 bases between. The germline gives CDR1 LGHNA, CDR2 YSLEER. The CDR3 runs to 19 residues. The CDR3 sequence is CASSQDRGDGSSYNSPLHF. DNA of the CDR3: TGCGCCAGCAGCCAAGATCGGGGGGACGGTAGCTCCTATAATTCACCCCTCCACTTT.

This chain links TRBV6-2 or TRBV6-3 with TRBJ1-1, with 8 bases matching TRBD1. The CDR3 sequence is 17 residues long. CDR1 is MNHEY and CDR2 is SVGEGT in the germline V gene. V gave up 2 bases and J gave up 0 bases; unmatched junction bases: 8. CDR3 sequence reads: CASSYAQGEMMNTEAFF. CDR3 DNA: TGTGCCAGCAGTTACGCACAGGGGGAGATGATGAACACTGAAGCTTTCTTT.

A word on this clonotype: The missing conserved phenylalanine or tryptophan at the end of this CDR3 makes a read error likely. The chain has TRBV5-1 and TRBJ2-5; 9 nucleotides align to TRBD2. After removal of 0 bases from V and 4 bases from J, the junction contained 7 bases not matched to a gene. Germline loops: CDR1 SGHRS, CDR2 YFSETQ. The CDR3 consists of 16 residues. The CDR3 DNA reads TGCGCCAGCAGCTTGGCCCGAGCGGGGGGTTCAGAGACCCAGTACCTC. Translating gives CASSLARAGGSETQYL.

The CDR3 sequence is CASSELAVISYNEQFF. The CDR3 bases are TGTGCCAGCAGTGAGCTAGCTGTGATCTCCTACAATGAGCAGTTCTTC. The chain links TRBV2 to TRBJ2-1; possibly TRBD2 for D (5 bases). CDR3 length: 16 residues. Between the trimmed V and J ends, which lost 3 bases and 0 bases, there was a span of 12 bases. Germline CDR1 SNHLY, CDR2 FYNNEI.

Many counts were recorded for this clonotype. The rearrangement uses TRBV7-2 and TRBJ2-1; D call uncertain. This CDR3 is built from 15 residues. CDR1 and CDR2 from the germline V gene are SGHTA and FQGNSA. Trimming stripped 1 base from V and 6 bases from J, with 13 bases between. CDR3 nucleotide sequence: TGTGCCAGCAGCTTAGGTGGGAATCCCCCCAATGAGCAGTTCTTC. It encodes CASSLGGNPPNEQFF.

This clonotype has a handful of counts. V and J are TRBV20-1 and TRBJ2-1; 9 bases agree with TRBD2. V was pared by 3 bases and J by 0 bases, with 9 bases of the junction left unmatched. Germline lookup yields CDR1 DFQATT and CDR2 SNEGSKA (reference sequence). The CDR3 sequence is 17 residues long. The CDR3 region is CSARDLPGLASYNEQFF. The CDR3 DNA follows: TGCAGTGCTAGGGACCTACCGGGACTAGCCTCCTACAATGAGCAGTTCTTC.

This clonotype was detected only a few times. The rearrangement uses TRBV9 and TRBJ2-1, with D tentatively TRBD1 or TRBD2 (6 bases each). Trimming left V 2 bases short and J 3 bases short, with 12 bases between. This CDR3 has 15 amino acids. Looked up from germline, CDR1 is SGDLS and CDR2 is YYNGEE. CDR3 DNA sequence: TGTGCCAGCAGCGTGGAGGGGGACTTCTACAATGAGCAGTTCTTC. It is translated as CASSVEGDFYNEQFF. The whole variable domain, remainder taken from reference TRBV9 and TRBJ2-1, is DSGVTQTPKHLITATGQRVTLRCSPRSGDLSVYWYQQSLDQGLQFLIQYYNGEERAKGNILERFSAQQFPDLHSELNLSSLELGDSALYFCASSVEGDFYNEQFFGPGTRLTVL.

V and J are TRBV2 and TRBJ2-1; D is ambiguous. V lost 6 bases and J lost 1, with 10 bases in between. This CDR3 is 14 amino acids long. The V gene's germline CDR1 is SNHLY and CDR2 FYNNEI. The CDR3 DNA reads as TGTGCCAGCAGGGGTCGCAGGTCCTACAATGAGCAGTTCTTC. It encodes CASRGRRSYNEQFF.